The entry that follows covers one TCR beta chain sequence. These data belong to a study of blood T cell repertoires in COVID-19. Measured with immunoSEQ multiplex PCR; TCRdb has only the in-frame clones, and not every one. The sample shows some 520,000 clones, 85% to 90% of them seen only once. Germline-derived CDR1 and CDR2 are SQVTM and ANQGSEA. This CDR3 spans 13 amino acids. Trimming cost V 5 bases and J 10 bases; bases outside gene matches: 5. Sequenced material: peripheral blood. The TCR was taken from a man aged 18 to 30 with COVID-19, enrolled during active disease. J is TRBJ1-6 and V is TRBV29-1; 10 bases are a match to TRBD1. The CDR3 nucleotides read TGCAGCGTTCGACAGGGGGCCCAATCACCCCTCCACTTT. Its translation is CSVRQGAQSPLHF.